Shown below are 29 T cell receptor beta chains from a single sample sequenced in a study of cytomegalovirus exposure and HLA in healthy donors. The PCR had 60 Vbeta and 13 Jbeta primers. The assay was immunoSEQ multiplex PCR, and TCRdb's table has in-frame clones only and misses some. The sample shows 170,000 or so clones, more than 70% of them seen only once. What was sequenced was PBMCs. All receptors derive from a boy under 10 years old in good health and CMV-seronegative.

CDR3 in amino acids: CASSQATSGRAPHTDTQYF. CDR3 DNA: TGCGCCAGCAGCCAGGCAACTAGCGGGAGGGCCCCCCACACAGATACGCAGTATTTT. V gene TRBV4-1 combines with J gene TRBJ2-3, with TRBD2 identical over 13 bases. This CDR3 has 19 residues. The ends lost 3 bases at V and 2 bases at J; junction bases unmatched: 11. CDR1 is MGHRA and CDR2 is YSYEKL in the germline V gene.

The table lists this clone with a few counts. This rearrangement joins TRBV2 to TRBJ2-3, with no clear D. The CDR3 is 13 amino acids. Trimming stripped 9 bases from V and 0 bases from J, with 10 bases between. Germline V gene data show CDR1 as SNHLY and CDR2 as FYNNEI. The CDR3 DNA reads as TGTGCCAGTATGGCTAGGAGCACAGATACGCAGTATTTT. It is translated as CASMARSTDTQYF.

V is TRBV5-4 and J is TRBJ2-7, with 9 positions matching TRBD2. The V segment lost 9 bases and the J segment 3 bases; nucleotides outside the gene matches: 7. The CDR3 sequence is 13 residues long. Germline loops: CDR1 SGHNT, CDR2 YYREEE (reference sequence). The CDR3 nucleotides are TGTGCCACCCGAGCGGGAGGACTCTACGAGCAGTACTTC. Translation gives CATRAGGLYEQYF. Complete variable domain (other parts from reference TRBV5-4 and TRBJ2-7): ETGVTQSPTHLIKTRGQQVTLRCSSQSGHNTVSWYQQALGQGPQFIFQYYREEENGRGNFPPRFSGLQFPNYSSELNVNALELDDSALYLCATRAGGLYEQYFGPGTRLTVT.

This clone appeared a few times. The V and J genes are TRBV6-5 and TRBJ2-7, with D tentatively TRBD2 (6 bases). The CDR3 extends over 13 amino acids. Trimming stripped 2 bases from V and 5 bases from J, with 10 bases between. Germline V gene lookup returns CDR1 MNHEY and CDR2 SVGAGI. This CDR3 is CASSYLGGHEQYF. CDR3 in DNA: TGTGCCAGCAGTTACCTGGGGGGACACGAGCAGTACTTC.

The V call is TRBV5-5, the J call TRBJ2-7, with a weak D call TRBD1 (5 bases). Deletions cut 3 bases from V and 3 bases from J, with 7 bases between. Germline V gene sequence: CDR1 SGHKS, CDR2 YYEKEE (reference sequence). This CDR3 is built from 12 residues. The CDR3 sequence: CASSSQGYEQYF. CDR3 nucleotide sequence: TGTGCCAGCAGCTCGCAGGGCTACGAGCAGTACTTC.

V usage is TRBV19 and J usage is TRBJ1-2; D remains unclear. The CDR3 is 13 amino acids. In germline, CDR1 is LNHDA, CDR2 SQIVND (reference sequence). Deletions cut 4 bases from V and 8 bases from J, with 14 bases between. The CDR3 DNA sequence: TGTGCCAGTAGTAACGTTCCTATATACGGCTACACCTTC. It codes for CASSNVPIYGYTF.

CDR3 amino acids: CASTGDRRIYEQYF. The CDR3 nucleotides are TGCGCCAGCACCGGAGACAGGAGGATTTACGAGCAGTACTTC. The chain recombines TRBV10-2 with TRBJ2-7, with TRBD1 as a possible D gene (6 bases). CDR3 size: 14 residues. Germline lookup yields CDR1 WSHSY and CDR2 SAAADI. Trimming stripped 7 bases from V and 4 bases from J, with 17 bases between.

This clone was seen just once. This chain joins TRBV29-1 and TRBJ2-1; perhaps TRBD2 as D (7 bases). Germline values: CDR1 SQVTM, CDR2 ANQGSEA. The CDR3 spans 13 residues. V lost 6 bases to trimming and J lost 7 bases, with 16 bases between them. The CDR3 nucleotides are TGCAGCGTCCAGAGGGGAGGGGGTAATGAGCAGTTCTTC. It encodes CSVQRGGGNEQFF.

This clone came up a few times. This sample includes further DNA sequences coding for the same CDR3. This chain links TRBV6-5 with TRBJ1-1; unclear D gene. The CDR3 loop spans 13 amino acids. Trimming cost V 6 bases and J 0 bases, with 8 bases left between them. The V gene's germline CDR1 is MNHEY and CDR2 SVGAGI. CDR3 nucleotide sequence: TGTGCCAGCAGAAACGGGGTGAACACTGAAGCTTTCTTT. Amino acids: CASRNGVNTEAFF.

The chain employs TRBV15 and TRBJ2-1; 9 bases are shared with TRBD2. This CDR3 is built from 18 residues. Germline CDR1 LNHNV, CDR2 YYDKDF (reference sequence). After removal of 4 bases from V and 2 bases from J, the junction contained 12 bases not matched to a gene. CDR3 in amino acids: CATSIGLAQWEAYNEQFF. In nucleotides, the CDR3 is TGTGCCACCAGCATCGGACTAGCGCAGTGGGAGGCCTACAATGAGCAGTTCTTC.

This clone was detected a few times. This chain connects TRBV28 to TRBJ1-3; unclear D gene. The CDR3 runs 16 residues. Germline CDR1 and CDR2: MDHEN and SYDVKM. The V end was cut by 5 bases, the J end by 0 bases, with 14 bases between. The CDR3 DNA reads TGTGCCAGCAGTCACCACCTAGAATCCTCTGGAAACACCATATATTTT. Its translation is CASSHHLESSGNTIYF.

The chain joins TRBV5-6 to TRBJ2-1; the match to TRBD1 covers 8 bases. V shed 4 bases and J 7 bases; nucleotides not matched to a gene: 4. CDR1 is SGHDT and CDR2 is YYEEEE in the germline V gene. The CDR3 is 13 residues long. DNA for the CDR3: TGTGCCAGCAGCCGAACAGGGGGGAATGAGCAGTTCTTC. This sequence encodes CASSRTGGNEQFF.

The V and J genes are TRBV28 and TRBJ2-4, with 7 bases identical to TRBD1. The CDR3 runs 14 residues. Germline V gene sequence: CDR1 MDHEN, CDR2 SYDVKM. Trimming at V came to 5 bases and at J to 3 bases, leaving 4 bases not matched to a gene. CDR3 region: CASSRWDSKNIQYF. CDR3 bases: TGTGCCAGCAGTCGGTGGGACAGCAAAAACATTCAGTACTTC.

The chain uses TRBV29-1 and TRBJ1-1; the D gene is possibly TRBD1 (5 bases). V lost 8 bases, J lost 3 bases, and 13 bases lay in between. From germline, CDR1 is SQVTM and CDR2 ANQGSEA. The CDR3 length is 12 residues. The CDR3 loop is CSTGGWDTEAFF. CDR3 DNA: TGCAGCACCGGGGGTTGGGACACTGAAGCTTTCTTT.

The V gene is TRBV19, the J gene TRBJ1-1; D uncertain. The germline V gene encodes CDR1 LNHDA and CDR2 SQIVND (reference sequence). The CDR3 spans 14 residues. The V and J ends lost 4 bases and 3 bases respectively, with 12 bases between them. This chain's CDR3 is CASSTISRDTEAFF. The DNA for the CDR3 is TGTGCCAGTAGTACGATAAGCCGAGACACTGAAGCTTTCTTT.

This clone showed up just a few times. The chain couples TRBV10-2 to TRBJ2-1; TRBD2 matches 13 bases. The CDR3 has 16 amino acids. Germline V lookup: CDR1 WSHSY, CDR2 SAAADI. V shed 6 bases and J 7 bases; nucleotides not matched to a gene: 9. The CDR3 protein is CASSSPGTSGKNEQFF. The DNA for the CDR3 is TGCGCCAGCAGCTCCCCCGGGACTAGCGGGAAAAATGAGCAGTTCTTC.

V and J are TRBV7-9 and TRBJ1-1; 7 bases align to TRBD1. This CDR3 is 14 amino acids long. CDR1 and CDR2 (germline): SEHNR, FQNEAQ (reference sequence). With V trimmed by 5 bases and J by 1 base, 4 bases remained unmatched. The CDR3 nucleotides are TGTGCCAGCAGCGGGGGACAGCCGAACACTGAAGCTTTCTTT. Its translation: CASSGGQPNTEAFF.

The rearrangement joins TRBV28 to TRBJ1-1; D unclear. Germline V gene data show CDR1 as MDHEN and CDR2 as SYDVKM. V lost 6 bases, J lost 5 bases, and 13 bases lay in between. The CDR3 covers 13 residues. In nucleotides, the CDR3 is TGTGCCAGCAGGCGACCGGGTCGGACTGAAGCTTTCTTT. Protein: CASRRPGRTEAFF.

The chain recombines TRBV5-1 with TRBJ1-2; D gene ambiguous. V shed 1 base and J shed 6 bases, with 13 bases lying between them. The germline gives CDR1 SGHRS, CDR2 YFSETQ. This CDR3 is 14 amino acids long. The CDR3 reads CASSLSTGRNGYTF. CDR3 sequence (DNA): TGCGCCAGCAGCTTGTCTACGGGGAGGAATGGCTACACCTTC.

The chain joins TRBV10-1 to TRBJ2-2, with TRBD2 identical over 12 bases. Trimming cost V 2 bases and J 9 bases; bases outside gene matches: 7. The CDR3 loop spans 16 amino acids. CDR1 WNHNN and CDR2 SYGVQD come from the germline V gene (reference sequence). The CDR3 DNA is TGCGCCAGCAGTGAGAAGACTAGCGGGAGAACCCGGGAGCTGTTTTTT. Its translation is CASSEKTSGRTRELFF.

The rearrangement uses TRBV19 and TRBJ2-1, with a tentative D call TRBD2 (5 bases). V lost 7 bases and J 7 bases, leaving 17 bases between the germline ends. CDR1 and CDR2 (germline): LNHDA, SQIVND (reference sequence). The CDR3 runs 14 residues. The CDR3 loop is CASIATNGPNEQFF. Here the CDR3 DNA reads TGTGCCAGTATAGCGACAAACGGGCCTAATGAGCAGTTCTTC.

The J gene is TRBJ1-4, the V gene TRBV4-2; 10 bases match TRBD1. The ends lost 0 bases at V and 13 bases at J; junction bases unmatched: 5. This CDR3 has 14 residues. Looked up from germline, CDR1 is LGHNA and CDR2 is YNFKEQ. The CDR3 is CASSQERTGGTLFF. The CDR3 DNA reads as TGTGCCAGCAGCCAAGAGAGGACAGGGGGTACACTGTTTTTT.

The rearrangement links TRBV5-1 to TRBJ2-1; 7 nucleotides match TRBD2. This CDR3 contains 14 residues. Germline trimming cut 2 bases from V and 3 bases from J; bases unmatched to any gene: 2. Per germline, CDR1 SGHRS and CDR2 YFSETQ. CDR3 amino acids: CASSFLADYNEQFF. Written as DNA, the CDR3 is TGCGCCAGCAGCTTCCTAGCGGACTACAATGAGCAGTTCTTC.

The chain joins TRBV6-5 to TRBJ2-7, with 7 bases that match TRBD2. The V gene end was trimmed by 3 bases and the J gene end by 1 base; junction bases not matched to a gene: 3. This CDR3 contains 14 residues. Germline CDR1 MNHEY, CDR2 SVGAGI. This CDR3 is CASSYLAESYEQYF. The DNA of the CDR3 is TGTGCCAGCAGTTATCTAGCGGAGTCCTACGAGCAGTACTTC.

V is TRBV7-9 and J is TRBJ2-5; 7 bases map to TRBD2. This CDR3 is 14 amino acids long. Germline V gives CDR1 SEHNR, CDR2 FQNEAQ (reference sequence). Trimming removed 3 bases from V and 0 bases from J; junction bases left unmatched: 1. In DNA, the CDR3 is TGTGCCAGCAGCTTGGGGGGGTACCAAGAGACCCAGTACTTC. Residues: CASSLGGYQETQYF.

The chain links TRBV19 to TRBJ2-5, with a possible D match to TRBD1 (5 bases). The ends were cut back, 4 bases at V and 1 base at J, with 10 bases in the middle. This CDR3 is 14 amino acids long. CDR1 is LNHDA, CDR2 SQIVND, per germline (reference sequence). This CDR3 is CASSRTRSQETQYF. The CDR3 bases are TGTGCCAGTAGTAGGACAAGGAGCCAAGAGACCCAGTACTTC.

The chain employs TRBV6-1 and TRBJ2-7; D is perhaps TRBD2 (6 bases). Trimming left V 5 bases short and J 7 bases short, with 18 bases between. The germline CDR1 and CDR2 sequences are MNHNS and SASEGT. The CDR3 consists of 14 residues. The CDR3 DNA reads as TGTGCCAGCAGTCTCGGGACTGGCCTGGTAGAGCAGTACTTC. Its protein product is CASSLGTGLVEQYF.

This chain links TRBV29-1 with TRBJ2-2, with 14 bases identical to TRBD2. The CDR3 loop spans 14 amino acids. Germline V CDR1 and CDR2: SQVTM, ANQGSEA. With 4 bases clipped from V and 6 bases from J, the junction kept 1 base outside the gene matches. CDR3 sequence (DNA): TGCAGCGTTGTGACTAGCGGGAGGGCCGGGGAGCTGTTTTTT. It yields the protein CSVVTSGRAGELFF.

The chain uses TRBV6-1 and TRBJ2-5; perhaps TRBD2 as D (6 bases). Germline-derived CDR1 and CDR2 are MNHNS and SASEGT. The CDR3 sequence is 12 residues long. Trimming stripped 7 bases from V and 14 bases from J, with 20 bases between. The DNA for the CDR3 is TGTGCCAGCACCAACAACCGGGAGACGGCTTACTTC. Its translation is CASTNNRETAYF.